This paragraph covers one T cell receptor (beta chain) sequence. One Seattle source followed patients from active infection through their disease course. The source of the sample is a study of blood T cell repertoires in COVID-19. In the study overall: Samples of COVID-19 (acute and convalescent) were obtained from the United States, Italy and Spain.

CDR1 is WNHNN and CDR2 is SYGVQD in the germline V gene (reference sequence). This CDR3 is 14 amino acids long. Trimming stripped 4 bases from V and 4 bases from J, with 12 bases between. The table came from immunoSEQ multiplex PCR; TCRdb's copy has only in-frame clones and leaves some out. The sample lists some 370,000 clones, about 89% occurring once. This TCR was sampled from a woman in her twenties or thirties with COVID-19, enrolled during active disease. The rearrangement links TRBV10-1 to TRBJ2-3; D is undetermined. Sequencing was done on a sample of peripheral blood. The CDR3 nucleotides read TGCGCCAGCAGTGGTGTCAAGACTTCAGATACGCAGTATTTT. This gives the protein CASSGVKTSDTQYF.